The 26 T cell receptor beta chains given below trace back to one sample, sequenced in a study of blood T cells in healthy people across ages. Next came a second PCR, run for roughly 6 to 11 cycles, which used a sample-barcoded 5' primer along with a J-beta primer mix. TCRdb itself ran the 5' RACE reads through MiXCR, one entry per CDR3 protein. The sample contains around 1,000,000 distinct CDR3 sequences, about 25% of which appear only once. This sample was also put to use in a study of T cells of mothers and their children.

The sequenced sample was blood. The receptors shown here come from a girl aged 2-10 years in good health.

This clonotype was picked up one time. The chain carries TRBV12-3 or TRBV12-4 and TRBJ2-5; 13 bases map to TRBD2. The V gene end was trimmed by 2 bases and the J gene end by 5 bases; junction bases not matched to a gene: 8. This CDR3 has 17 amino acids. The DNA for the CDR3 is TGTGCCAGCAGTTTACCCATTGGACTAGCGGGAGTGGAGACCCAGTACTTC. It encodes CASSLPIGLAGVETQYF.

This clonotype was seen only a few times. The chain uses TRBV7-9 and TRBJ2-5; D is tentatively TRBD1 or TRBD2 (5 bases each). The closer fit of TRBJ2-7 to the DNA end suggests the J call may be wrong. Germline V gives CDR1 SEHNR, CDR2 FQNEAQ (reference sequence). This CDR3 region has 14 residues. The DNA for the CDR3 is TGTGCCAGCAGCTTAGGCCAGGGAGAAAACGAGCAGTACTTC. Translated: CASSLGQGENEQYF.

The V and J genes are TRBV9 and TRBJ1-2; a possible D gene is TRBD1 (5 bases). Germline assignment: CDR1 SGDLS and CDR2 YYNGEE. The CDR3 spans 13 residues. V was cut by 0 bases and J by 9 bases, with 12 bases left in between. This CDR3 reads CASSVVGGSSYTF. The CDR3 DNA reads TGTGCCAGCAGCGTAGTGGGGGGATCCAGCTACACCTTC.

V gene TRBV9 combines with J gene TRBJ2-5; D remains ambiguous. This CDR3 is built from 14 residues. Per the germline V gene, CDR1 is SGDLS and CDR2 is YYNGEE. Trimming cost V 2 bases and J 7 bases, with 15 bases left between them. The DNA for the CDR3 is TGTGCCAGCAGCGTTGGCGAAGTAACAGTGACCCAGTACTTC. This sequence encodes CASSVGEVTVTQYF. The full variable domain, rest sourced from reference TRBV9 and TRBJ2-5, is DSGVTQTPKHLITATGQRVTLRCSPRSGDLSVYWYQQSLDQGLQFLIQYYNGEERAKGNILERFSAQQFPDLHSELNLSSLELGDSALYFCASSVGEVTVTQYFGPGTRLLVL.

This clonotype has more than one count but fewer than ten. CDR3 DNA: TGTGCTAGTGGTTTGATGTGGGAGCGCTCCTCTACCAATGAGCAGTTCTTC. Amino acid sequence: CASGLMWERSSTNEQFF. The gene calls are TRBV12-5 and TRBJ2-1; weak D call: TRBD2 (5 bases). This CDR3 is built from 17 residues. Germline V CDR1 and CDR2: LGHNT, FRNRAP. The V end was cut by 2 bases, the J end by 6 bases, with 20 bases between.

The chain is built from TRBV3-1 and TRBJ2-7; D is uncertain. Germline-derived CDR1 and CDR2 are LGHDT and YNNKEL (reference sequence). The CDR3 runs to 14 residues. The ends were cut back, 2 bases at V and 6 bases at J, with 14 bases in the middle. The CDR3 DNA sequence: TGTGCCAGCAGCCAACCCTTTGAGGTTGGCGAGCAGTACTTC. Its protein product is CASSQPFEVGEQYF.

The rearrangement uses TRBV27 and TRBJ1-2; TRBD1 aligns across 8 bases. Germline V gives CDR1 MNHEY, CDR2 SMNVEV (reference sequence). The CDR3 runs to 13 residues. J gave up 3 bases and V 7 bases, and 4 bases lay outside the gene matches. The CDR3 coding sequence is TGTGCCAGCACGGACAGGGACCACTATGGCTACACCTTC. Residues: CASTDRDHYGYTF.

The V call is TRBV11-2, the J call TRBJ1-4, with D unclear. This CDR3 region has 14 residues. The V gene lost 2 bases and the J gene lost 7 bases, with 11 bases spanning the gap. Germline CDR1 reads SGHAT; CDR2 reads FQNNGV. This CDR3 is CASSLQVYGEKLFF. As DNA, the CDR3 is TGTGCCAGCAGCTTACAGGTATACGGTGAAAAACTGTTTTTT.

The genes are TRBV7-9 and TRBJ2-7; 7 bases fit TRBD1. The CDR3 covers 15 residues. V lost 5 bases to trimming and J lost 3 bases; unmatched junction nucleotides: 10. Germline-derived CDR1 and CDR2 are SEHNR and FQNEAQ (reference sequence). CDR3 bases: TGTGCCAGCAGCCTTGTTGACAGGGAAATCTACGAGCAGTACTTC. It specifies CASSLVDREIYEQYF.

CDR3: CAAIISYNEQFF. The CDR3 bases are TGTGCCGCCATAATCTCCTACAATGAGCAGTTCTTC. The chain has TRBV7-9 and TRBJ2-1; D not certain. Germline loops: CDR1 SEHNR, CDR2 FQNEAQ (reference sequence). This CDR3 has 12 residues. Between the trimmed V and J ends, which lost 11 bases and 0 bases, there was a span of 8 bases.

The V and J genes are TRBV5-1 and TRBJ1-6; maybe TRBD1 (6 bases). The ends were cut back, 3 bases at V and 7 bases at J, with 11 bases in the middle. Germline V gene lookup returns CDR1 SGHRS and CDR2 YFSETQ. This CDR3 has 14 amino acids. The CDR3 DNA follows: TGCGCCAGCAGCTCCAGGACAGCAAATTCACCCCTCCACTTT. Encoded protein: CASSSRTANSPLHF. The variable domain in full, completed from reference TRBV5-1 and TRBJ1-6, reads KAGVTQTPRYLIKTRGQQVTLSCSPISGHRSVSWYQQTPGQGLQFLFEYFSETQRNKGNFPGRFSGRQFSNSRSEMNVSTLELGDSALYLCASSSRTANSPLHFGNGTRLTVT.

The rearrangement joins TRBV9 to TRBJ2-7, with TRBD2 identical over 10 bases. Trimming removed 0 bases from V and 0 bases from J; junction bases left unmatched: 3. The length of the CDR3 is 16 residues. Looked up from germline, CDR1 is SGDLS and CDR2 is YYNGEE. The CDR3 protein is CASSVEAGGYSYEQYF. The CDR3 coding sequence is TGTGCCAGCAGCGTAGAAGCGGGGGGGTACTCCTACGAGCAGTACTTC.

This chain connects TRBV6-1 to TRBJ2-7; D is possibly TRBD1 or TRBD2 (6 bases each). The ends were cut back, 7 bases at V and 0 bases at J, with 13 bases in the middle. The CDR3 runs 14 residues. Germline values: CDR1 MNHNS, CDR2 SASEGT. CDR3 in amino acids: CASMGGRNSYEQYF. For the CDR3, the DNA is TGTGCCAGCATGGGGGGCAGGAACTCCTACGAGCAGTACTTC.

The chain carries TRBV24-1 and TRBJ2-1, with D maybe TRBD1 (6 bases). The CDR3 has 13 residues. The germline V gene has CDR1 KGHDR and CDR2 SFDVKD. V dropped 9 bases and J dropped 4 bases, with 12 bases sitting between them. Written as DNA, the CDR3 is TGTGCCACCCGGGACAACCTTTACAATGAGCAGTTCTTC. Translating gives CATRDNLYNEQFF.

The table lists this clonotype with a few counts. The chain has TRBV29-1 and TRBJ1-2; 9 bases are a match to TRBD1. Germline trimming cut 7 bases from V and 8 bases from J; bases unmatched to any gene: 11. Germline V gene data show CDR1 as SQVTM and CDR2 as ANQGSEA. The length of the CDR3 is 13 residues. This CDR3 reads CSAHMGQGKGYTF. The CDR3 region has the DNA TGCAGCGCGCACATGGGACAGGGAAAGGGCTACACCTTC.

The V and J genes are TRBV20-1 and TRBJ2-5; 11 nucleotides agree with TRBD2. The J call may be incorrect, as the DNA end agrees better with TRBJ2-1. The CDR3 is made up of 17 amino acids. Per germline, CDR1 DFQATT and CDR2 SNEGSKA (reference sequence). Here the CDR3 DNA reads TGCAGTGCGGGAGGGGTAGCGGGAGGGCCCTCCTACAATGAGCAGTTCTTC. Its protein is CSAGGVAGGPSYNEQFF.

This clonotype was recorded a few times. This sequence joins TRBV28 and TRBJ2-1; D gene unclear. V was cut by 3 bases and J by 6 bases, with 9 bases left in between. The CDR3 has 13 residues. Germline-derived CDR1 and CDR2 are MDHEN and SYDVKM. The CDR3: CASSFRLANEQFF. CDR3 DNA sequence: TGTGCCAGCAGTTTTAGGCTCGCCAATGAGCAGTTCTTC. The whole variable domain, remainder taken from reference TRBV28 and TRBJ2-1, is DVKVTQSSRYLVKRTGEKVFLECVQDMDHENMFWYRQDPGLGLRLIYFSYDVKMKEKGDIPEGYSVSREKKERFSLILESASTNQTSMYLCASSFRLANEQFFGPGTRLTVL.

This clonotype has only a few counts. At one of its ends the junction is not consistent with the germline gene, which may arise from a read error. V and J are TRBV7-9 and TRBJ2-7, with 11 bases fitting TRBD2. The CDR3 has 17 residues. The V gene's germline CDR1 is SEHNR and CDR2 FQNEAQ (reference sequence). The CDR3 coding sequence is TGTGCCAGCAGCTTATCCGGGACTAGCGGCCACGAGGGTCTGTTTAACTTC. The encoded protein is CASSLSGTSGHEGLFNF.

The chain has TRBV12-5 and TRBJ1-5; D gene uncertain. This CDR3 region has 15 residues. Germline values: CDR1 LGHNT, CDR2 FRNRAP. V dropped 2 bases and J dropped 2 bases, with 10 bases sitting between them. CDR3: CASGLSSGGNQPQHF. CDR3 nucleotide sequence: TGTGCTAGTGGTTTGTCCAGCGGTGGCAATCAGCCCCAGCATTTT.

This clonotype was picked up a small number of times. Because the CDR3 is missing its conserved closing phenylalanine or tryptophan, this is likely a read error. The V gene is TRBV6-6, the J gene TRBJ2-1, with no clear D. V was pared by 8 bases and J by 4 bases, with 9 bases between. The germline CDR1 and CDR2 sequences are MNHNY and SVGAGI (reference sequence). CDR3 size: 12 residues. The CDR3 region is CASGQLYNEQFL. In DNA form, the CDR3 reads TGTGCCAGCGGGCAGCTTTACAATGAGCAGTTCCTC.

The rearrangement uses TRBV5-6 and TRBJ2-3; tentatively, D is TRBD1 or TRBD2 (5 bases each). Germline CDR1 reads SGHDT; CDR2 reads YYEEEE. The V end lost 4 bases, the J end lost 4 bases, and 13 bases lay between the germline ends. The CDR3 is 14 residues long. DNA for the CDR3: TGTGCCAGCAGCCCGGGAAGGGGATCAGATACGCAGTATTTT. Translating it yields CASSPGRGSDTQYF.

The genes are TRBV11-2 and TRBJ2-1, with 8 bases lining up with TRBD2. The CDR3 totals 15 residues. Germline CDR1 and CDR2: SGHAT and FQNNGV. V lost 7 bases, J lost 7 bases, and 12 bases stayed unmatched. CDR3 bases: TGTGCCAGCACGAGGACTAGCCGATCGGGGAATGAGCAGTTCTTC. It codes for CASTRTSRSGNEQFF.

As for this clonotype: The junction differs from germline at one of its ends, possibly a read error. The V and J genes are TRBV7-7 and TRBJ1-1; D not resolved. This CDR3 is built from 13 residues. CDR1 is SSHAT and CDR2 is FNYEAQ in the germline V gene (reference sequence). CDR3 nucleotides: TGTGCTAGCAGCTTAGCTGTGGACACTGAAGCTTTCTTT. The encoded protein is CASSLAVDTEAFF. The full variable domain, with the rest looked up from reference TRBV7-7 and TRBJ1-1, is GAGVSQSPRYKVTKRGQDVTLRCDPISSHATLYWYQQALGQGPEFLTYFNYEAQPDKSGLPSDRFSAERPEGSISTLTIQRTEQRDSAMYRCASSLAVDTEAFFGQGTRLTVV.

The rearrangement joins TRBV20-1 to TRBJ2-5; a weak D match, TRBD2 (6 bases). Matching the DNA end better, TRBJ2-1 makes the J call doubtful. The CDR3 extends over 16 amino acids. The V gene's germline CDR1 is DFQATT and CDR2 SNEGSKA (reference sequence). The CDR3 sequence is CSAWDLSSGGNNEQFF. In DNA, the CDR3 is TGCAGTGCCTGGGACTTATCCTCCGGTGGAAACAATGAGCAGTTCTTC.

This chain joins TRBV12-3 or TRBV12-4 and TRBJ2-1; tentatively, D is TRBD2 (5 bases). The CDR3 loop spans 13 amino acids. V was trimmed by 3 bases and J by 9 bases, leaving 12 bases between them. CDR3 residues: CASSFREDIEQFF. CDR3 coding DNA: TGTGCCAGCAGTTTTCGGGAAGATATTGAGCAGTTCTTC.

V is TRBV7-8 and J is TRBJ2-5; the D is unclear. TRBJ2-1 explains the end of the DNA better; the J call may be wrong. Germline CDR1 SGHVS, CDR2 FQNEAQ. The CDR3 contains 16 residues. CDR3 in amino acids: CASSWRTAVAIDEQFF. The CDR3 DNA reads TGTGCCAGCAGCTGGCGGACGGCTGTGGCCATAGATGAGCAGTTCTTC.